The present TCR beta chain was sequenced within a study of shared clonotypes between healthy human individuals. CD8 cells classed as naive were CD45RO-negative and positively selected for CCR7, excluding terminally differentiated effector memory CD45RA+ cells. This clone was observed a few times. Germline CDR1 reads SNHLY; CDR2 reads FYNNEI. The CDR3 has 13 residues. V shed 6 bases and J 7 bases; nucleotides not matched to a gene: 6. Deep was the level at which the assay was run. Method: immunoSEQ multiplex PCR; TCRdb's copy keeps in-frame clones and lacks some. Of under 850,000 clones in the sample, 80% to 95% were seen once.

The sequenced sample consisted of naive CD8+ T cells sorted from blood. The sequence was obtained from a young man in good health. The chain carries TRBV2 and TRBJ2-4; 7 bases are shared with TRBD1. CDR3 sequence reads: CASRRQGWNIQYF. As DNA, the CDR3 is TGTGCCAGCAGGCGACAGGGATGGAACATTCAGTACTTC. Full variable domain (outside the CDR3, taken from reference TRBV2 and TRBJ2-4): EPEVTQTPSHQVTQMGQEVILRCVPISNHLYFYWYRQILGQKVEFLVSFYNNEISEKSEIFDDQFSVERPDGSNFTLKIRSTKLEDSAMYFCASRRQGWNIQYFGAGTRLSVL.